Sequencing of this T cell receptor beta chain was carried out in a study of cytomegalovirus exposure and HLA in healthy donors. As to this clone: Its antigen is not known.

Profiling relied on immunoSEQ multiplex PCR, and the TCRdb table lists in-frame clones only, not all of them. The table has more than 85,000 clones, approximately 95% seen once; the top ten hold approximately 1.1%. Broader study findings: In vitro checks showed that three CMV-associated chains really do target CMV antigens. High specificity and sensitivity for cytomegalovirus status were reported for the classifier.

Germline V gives CDR1 SEHNR, CDR2 FQNEAQ (reference sequence). V lost 8 bases and J lost 1, with 10 bases in between. The CDR3 is made up of 13 amino acids. The TCR originated in a woman between 25 and 40 years old in good health and CMV-seropositive. This chain connects TRBV7-9 to TRBJ2-3; D uncertain. Sequencing used PBMCs. CDR3 in DNA: TGTGCCAGCCACCCAGGCGGCACAGATACGCAGTATTTT. Translating gives CASHPGGTDTQYF. Full variable domain (rest looked up from reference TRBV7-9 and TRBJ2-3): DTGVSQNPRHKITKRGQNVTFRCDPISEHNRLYWYRQTLGQGPEFLTYFQNEAQLEKSRLLSDRFSAERPKGSFSTLEIQRTEQGDSAMYLCASHPGGTDTQYFGPGTRLTVL.